Shown below are 26 T cell receptor beta chains from a single sample sequenced in a study of T cell responses to AZD1222 COVID-19 vaccine. Sequenced by immunoSEQ multiplex PCR; TCRdb stores in-frame clones only, minus some. The sample holds 190,000 or so clones, roughly 90% seen once. This specimen was peripheral blood, taken 28 days after the second AZD1222 dose. The source of these receptors is an adult who received the AZD1222 COVID-19 vaccine.

The chain carries TRBV4-3 and TRBJ2-7; 7 bases line up with TRBD1. The CDR3 is made up of 14 amino acids. V shed 5 bases and J 5 bases; nucleotides not matched to a gene: 9. CDR1 is LGHNA and CDR2 is YSLEER in the germline V gene. Here the CDR3 DNA reads TGCGCCAGCAGCGCTACAGGGGTAAGGCACGAGCAGTACTTC. Translation gives CASSATGVRHEQYF.

The chain is built from TRBV28 and TRBJ2-7; 8 positions agree with TRBD1. CDR3 size: 11 residues. From germline, CDR1 is MDHEN and CDR2 SYDVKM. J was trimmed by 4 bases and V by 10 bases; bases with no gene match: 3. The CDR3 nucleotides are TGTGCCACCAGGACAGGGTACGAGCAGTACTTC. This translates into CATRTGYEQYF.

This chain uses TRBV11-2 with TRBJ1-2; 8 bases align to TRBD1. CDR1 SGHAT and CDR2 FQNNGV come from the germline V gene. CDR3 length: 16 residues. J gave up 4 bases and V 1 base, and 8 bases lay outside the gene matches. CDR3 DNA sequence: TGTGCCAGCAGCTTAGGGGGCGACAGGGGACGCTATGGCTACACCTTC. It encodes CASSLGGDRGRYGYTF.

A single count supports this clone. The chain recombines TRBV2 with TRBJ1-2, with D unresolved. Germline V gene sequence: CDR1 SNHLY, CDR2 FYNNEI. The germline V and J ends were trimmed by 8 bases and 0 bases, with 13 bases remaining between them. The CDR3 sequence is 14 residues long. The CDR3 spells CASHVQRSNYGYTF. For the CDR3, the DNA is TGTGCCAGCCATGTCCAGCGTTCTAACTATGGCTACACCTTC.

The V and J genes are TRBV30 and TRBJ1-2; D perhaps matches TRBD1 (5 bases). CDR3 length: 16 residues. Germline loops: CDR1 GTSNPN, CDR2 SVGIG (reference sequence). V was clipped by 8 bases and J by 0 bases, with 22 bases between them. This chain's CDR3 is CAGDRKGSLANYGYTF. CDR3 nucleotide sequence: TGTGCCGGTGACAGAAAGGGATCCTTGGCTAACTATGGCTACACCTTC.

J is TRBJ1-5 and V is TRBV2; 9 nucleotides agree with TRBD1. The CDR3 extends over 16 amino acids. The V and J ends lost 3 bases and 6 bases, in that order; junction bases with no gene match: 9. The germline gives CDR1 SNHLY, CDR2 FYNNEI. DNA of the CDR3: TGTGCCAGCAGTGAGGGGGGGACAGGGTGGTTTCAGCCCCAGCATTTT. Translation: CASSEGGTGWFQPQHF.

This clone was seen a single time. This chain links TRBV6-6 with TRBJ1-3, with D unclear. The V gene lost 2 bases and the J gene lost 0 bases, with 8 bases spanning the gap. This CDR3 region has 15 residues. Germline V CDR1 and CDR2: MNHNY, SVGAGI (reference sequence). CDR3 protein: CASSYEAVSGNTIYF. In DNA, the CDR3 is TGTGCCAGCAGTTACGAGGCAGTCTCTGGAAACACCATATATTTT.

This chain connects TRBV9 to TRBJ2-1, with 7 bases matching TRBD2. CDR1 SGDLS and CDR2 YYNGEE come from the germline V gene. V lost 2 bases to trimming and J lost 0 bases; unmatched junction nucleotides: 5. The CDR3 covers 16 residues. The CDR3 sequence is CASSVSGGSSYNEQFF. Written as DNA, the CDR3 is TGTGCCAGCAGCGTTTCGGGGGGAAGCTCCTACAATGAGCAGTTCTTC.

CDR3 residues: CASSLNRGASGYTF. DNA for the CDR3: TGTGCCAGCAGCTTGAACAGGGGAGCTAGTGGCTACACCTTC. The V and J genes are TRBV5-6 and TRBJ1-2; 7 bases are a match to TRBD1. The CDR3 sequence is 14 residues long. Per germline, CDR1 SGHDT and CDR2 YYEEEE. V gave up 1 base and J gave up 7 bases; unmatched junction bases: 7.

This sequence joins TRBV12-3 or TRBV12-4 and TRBJ1-5; D perhaps matches TRBD1 (6 bases). Trimming removed 6 bases from V and 4 bases from J, with 7 bases in between. This CDR3 region has 12 residues. The CDR3 DNA follows: TGTGCCAGCAGAGACAGGAATCAGCCCCAGCATTTT. Translated, it gives CASRDRNQPQHF.

The sample holds one count of this clone. This chain links TRBV19 with TRBJ2-1, with a weak D call TRBD2 (6 bases). Germline V CDR1 and CDR2: LNHDA, SQIVND (reference sequence). This CDR3 contains 17 residues. Trimming pared 4 bases from V and 0 bases from J, leaving 16 bases between. The CDR3 DNA follows: TGTGCCAGTAGTACATATAGCGGCCACAGCTCCTACAATGAGCAGTTCTTC. This translates into CASSTYSGHSSYNEQFF.

The chain joins TRBV29-1 to TRBJ1-2; D call uncertain. The CDR3 sequence is 12 residues long. Trimming took off 4 bases at V and 3 bases at J, with 9 bases between the two ends. Germline-derived CDR1 and CDR2 are SQVTM and ANQGSEA. This CDR3 reads CSVGAGHYGYTF. Written as DNA, the CDR3 is TGCAGCGTTGGGGCAGGACACTATGGCTACACCTTC.

This clone has a handful of counts. The chain is built from TRBV15 and TRBJ1-3, with a tentative D call TRBD1 (6 bases). Germline-derived CDR1 and CDR2 are LNHNV and YYDKDF (reference sequence). CDR3 length: 13 amino acids. Trimming removed 5 bases from V and 2 bases from J, with 7 bases in between. The CDR3: CATSQGPGNTIYF. The CDR3 nucleotides are TGTGCCACCAGCCAGGGGCCTGGAAACACCATATATTTT.

The chain couples TRBV30 to TRBJ1-2; TRBD1 might be the D (6 bases). V lost 0 bases to trimming and J lost 3 bases, with 8 bases between them. The CDR3 length is 13 residues. Germline loops: CDR1 GTSNPN, CDR2 SVGIG (reference sequence). CDR3 DNA: TGTGCCTGGAGTGTGGGGGGCGACTATGGCTACACCTTC. It codes for CAWSVGGDYGYTF.

The rearrangement joins TRBV30 to TRBJ2-7; D is tentatively TRBD1 or TRBD2 (5 bases each). The CDR3 length is 15 residues. The ends were cut back, 3 bases at V and 0 bases at J, with 15 bases in the middle. CDR1 and CDR2 (germline): GTSNPN, SVGIG (reference sequence). The CDR3 region is CAWRGPGLSSYEQYF. The DNA of the CDR3 is TGTGCCTGGAGGGGACCTGGGCTAAGCTCCTACGAGCAGTACTTC.

The chain joins TRBV19 to TRBJ2-4; D remains ambiguous. The CDR3 consists of 13 residues. The V end lost 7 bases, the J end lost 0 bases, and 7 bases lay between the germline ends. Germline V CDR1 and CDR2: LNHDA, SQIVND (reference sequence). The CDR3 bases are TGTGCCAGTAAGCCGTTAGCCAAAAACATTCAGTACTTC. Its translation is CASKPLAKNIQYF.

The chain links TRBV6-5 to TRBJ2-7; D might be TRBD1 (5 bases). The CDR3 totals 13 residues. CDR1 and CDR2 from the germline V gene are MNHEY and SVGAGI. Trimming took off 6 bases at V and 3 bases at J, with 12 bases between the two ends. The CDR3 region has the DNA TGTGCCAGCAGCCGAACAGGTAGCTACGAGCAGTACTTC. Protein sequence: CASSRTGSYEQYF.

This rearrangement joins TRBV27 to TRBJ2-1, with TRBD2 as a possible D gene (6 bases). This CDR3 comprises 14 residues. The V and J ends lost 10 bases and 1 base respectively, with 14 bases between them. In germline, CDR1 is MNHEY, CDR2 SMNVEV (reference sequence). As DNA, the CDR3 is TGTGCCACCCGGGCACTAGCTTCCTACAATGAGCAGTTCTTC. Translated: CATRALASYNEQFF.

The chain uses TRBV28 and TRBJ1-5, with 8 positions matching TRBD1. Germline V lookup: CDR1 MDHEN, CDR2 SYDVKM. The CDR3 sequence is 13 residues long. The J segment lost 5 bases and the V segment lost 8 bases, leaving 5 bases of the junction unmatched. CDR3 amino acids: CASLQGGYQPQHF. The CDR3 nucleotides read TGTGCCAGCCTACAGGGGGGATATCAGCCCCAGCATTTT.

This chain joins TRBV2 and TRBJ2-4; 11 nucleotides line up with TRBD2. This CDR3 comprises 13 residues. V was pared by 6 bases and J by 5 bases, with 0 bases of the junction left unmatched. Per the germline V gene, CDR1 is SNHLY and CDR2 is FYNNEI. CDR3 in DNA: TGTGCCAGCAGGGGACTAGCGGAAAACATTCAGTACTTC. The encoded protein is CASRGLAENIQYF. The complete variable domain, with remaining parts taken from reference TRBV2 and TRBJ2-4, reads EPEVTQTPSHQVTQMGQEVILRCVPISNHLYFYWYRQILGQKVEFLVSFYNNEISEKSEIFDDQFSVERPDGSNFTLKIRSTKLEDSAMYFCASRGLAENIQYFGAGTRLSVL.

This clone appeared once. V and J are TRBV18 and TRBJ2-5; 8 bases fit TRBD2. CDR1 KGHSH and CDR2 LQKENI come from the germline V gene. Unmatched junction bases numbered 9, after V lost 1 base and J lost 2 bases. This CDR3 comprises 17 residues. The chain's CDR3 is CASSPRGLVRTQETQYF. CDR3 nucleotide sequence: TGTGCCAGCTCACCACGGGGACTAGTGAGAACTCAAGAGACCCAGTACTTC.

The V gene is TRBV11-2, the J gene TRBJ1-1; 8 positions agree with TRBD1. V was clipped by 5 bases and J by 5 bases; unmatched bases: 10. Germline V gene sequence: CDR1 SGHAT, CDR2 FQNNGV. This CDR3 is 15 amino acids long. The CDR3 sequence is CASSNSRGRGTEAFF. The CDR3 nucleotides are TGTGCCAGCAGCAACAGCAGGGGGCGTGGGACTGAAGCTTTCTTT. Full variable domain (remainder filled in from reference TRBV11-2 and TRBJ1-1): EAGVAQSPRYKIIEKRQSVAFWCNPISGHATLYWYQQILGQGPKLLIQFQNNGVVDDSQLPKDRFSAERLKGVDSTLKIQPAKLEDSAVYLCASSNSRGRGTEAFFGQGTRLTVV.

This chain joins TRBV9 and TRBJ1-2; TRBD1 matches at 7 bases. The germline V gene encodes CDR1 SGDLS and CDR2 YYNGEE. The CDR3 covers 14 residues. J lost 8 bases, V lost 6 bases, and 13 bases had no gene match. In nucleotides, the CDR3 is TGTGCCAGCACCCGGGGCACAGGGGAGGGCGGCTACACCTTC. Its protein product is CASTRGTGEGGYTF.

The chain carries TRBV7-8 and TRBJ1-1, with D maybe TRBD1 (5 bases). Looked up from germline, CDR1 is SGHVS and CDR2 is FQNEAQ. This CDR3 contains 15 residues. The ends were cut back, 2 bases at V and 1 base at J, with 11 bases in the middle. The CDR3 spells CASSLRGTRNTEAFF. The CDR3 nucleotides are TGTGCCAGCAGCTTACGAGGGACGAGGAACACTGAAGCTTTCTTT.

The chain uses TRBV5-1 and TRBJ1-4; 11 positions agree with TRBD1. The J segment lost 11 bases and the V segment lost 4 bases, leaving 10 bases of the junction unmatched. The CDR3 covers 15 residues. Germline V lookup: CDR1 SGHRS, CDR2 YFSETQ. In DNA form, the CDR3 reads TGCGCCAGCAGCCCGGGGACAGGGGGAGGCCGGAAACTGTTTTTT. It specifies CASSPGTGGGRKLFF.

The chain links TRBV4-1 to TRBJ1-4; D may be TRBD1 (6 bases). CDR1 is MGHRA and CDR2 is YSYEKL in the germline V gene. Trimming stripped 0 bases from V and 0 bases from J, with 14 bases between. This CDR3 contains 18 residues. In DNA, the CDR3 is TGCGCCAGCAGCCAAGAAGGGGGAAATAGAGCAACTAATGAAAAACTGTTTTTT. It yields the protein CASSQEGGNRATNEKLFF.